This T cell receptor beta chain derives from a study of shared clonotypes between healthy human individuals. Germline CDR1 SGHNT, CDR2 YENEEA. V gave up 5 bases and J gave up 6 bases, with 14 bases separating them. The CDR3 loop spans 13 amino acids. Produced via immunoSEQ multiplex PCR; TCRdb's table is partial and in-frame only. Among 550,000 to 800,000 clones listed, roughly 70% were seen once. The sequence came from a woman in her twenties or thirties in good health. The chain joins TRBV11-3 to TRBJ2-7, with a weak D call TRBD2 (5 bases). Material: memory CD4+ T cells sorted from blood. Subset: CD45RA-negative fraction. DNA for the CDR3: TGTGCCAGCAGCCCGGACTCTAGAGGCGAGCAGTACTTC. Translation gives CASSPDSRGEQYF.